This T cell receptor (beta chain) was sequenced for a study of beta chain features in type 1 diabetes. Study-wide points: Insertions at VDJ junctions were less frequent in type 1 diabetes patients. These patients also deleted more nucleotides at the same junctions. All four CD4+ subsets from Type 1 diabetes patients carried moderately but significantly shorter TCRB CDR3s.

Germline V gene sequence: CDR1 SGHTA, CDR2 FQGNSA. This CDR3 comprises 14 residues. Germline trimming cut 5 bases from V and 1 base from J; bases unmatched to any gene: 4. This clone was counted a few times. The antigen remains unidentified. The identical CDR3 is also encoded by other nucleotide sequences in the sample. Isolated RNA was reverse transcribed in full, so expressed TCRB transcripts were sequenced. Profiling relied on immunoSEQ multiplex PCR, and the TCRdb table lists in-frame clones only, not all of them. This table has hundreds of thousands of clones, over 10% appearing once. The sample was naive CD4+ T cells from blood. The sequence derives from a woman aged 18-29 years with type 1 diabetes. The V and J genes are TRBV7-2 and TRBJ2-7, with 8 positions matching TRBD2. The DNA of the CDR3 is TGTGCCAGCAGCCGGGGGGGTTCGTCCTACGAGCAGTACTTC. Translation: CASSRGGSSYEQYF. The full variable domain, with the rest looked up from reference TRBV7-2 and TRBJ2-7, is GAGVSQSPSNKVTEKGKDVELRCDPISGHTALYWYRQSLGQGLEFLIYFQGNSAPDKSGLPSDRFSAERTGGSVSTLTIQRTQQEDSAVYLCASSRGGSSYEQYFGPGTRLTVT.